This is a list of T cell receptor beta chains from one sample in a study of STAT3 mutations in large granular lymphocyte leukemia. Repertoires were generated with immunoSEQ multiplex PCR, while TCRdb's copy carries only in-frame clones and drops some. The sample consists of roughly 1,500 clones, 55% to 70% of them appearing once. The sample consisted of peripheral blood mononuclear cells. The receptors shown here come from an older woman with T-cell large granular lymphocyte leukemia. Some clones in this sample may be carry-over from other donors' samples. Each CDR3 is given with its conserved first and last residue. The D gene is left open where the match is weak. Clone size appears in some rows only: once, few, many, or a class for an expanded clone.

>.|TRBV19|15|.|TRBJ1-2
TGTGCCAGTAGTTCTCAGACAGGTACCAACTATGGCTACACCTTC
CASSSQTGTNYGYTF
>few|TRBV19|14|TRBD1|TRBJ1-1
TGTGCCAGTACCTATAGACAGGGGTACACTGAAGCTTTCTTT
CASTYRQGYTEAFF
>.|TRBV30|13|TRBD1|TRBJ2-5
TGTGCCTGGAGTGTACAGGGGCTGGAGACCCAGTACTTC
CAWSVQGLETQYF
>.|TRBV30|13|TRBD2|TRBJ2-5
TGTGCCTGGAGAGCGGGGCTGGAGGAGACCCAGTACTTC
CAWRAGLEETQYF
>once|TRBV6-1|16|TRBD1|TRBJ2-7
TGTGCCAGCAGTGCCTACTCCGGGACAGAGACCTACGAGCAGTACTTC
CASSAYSGTETYEQYF
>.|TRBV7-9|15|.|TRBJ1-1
TGTGCCAGCAGCTTGGTTTACGGACGGCACACTGAAGCTTTCTTT
CASSLVYGRHTEAFF
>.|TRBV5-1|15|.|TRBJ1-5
TGCGCCAGCAGCTTGGGGACAGCCGCCGGGCAGCCCCAGCATTTT
CASSLGTAAGQPQHF
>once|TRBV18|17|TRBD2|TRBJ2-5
TGTGCCAGCTCATCGGGACTAGCGGGAGGGGCCCAAGAGACCCAGTACTTC
CASSSGLAGGAQETQYF
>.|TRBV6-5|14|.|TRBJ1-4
TGTGCCAGCGGCTATGGGTCGGCTAATGAAAAACTGTTTTTT
CASGYGSANEKLFF
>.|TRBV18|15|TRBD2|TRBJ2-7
TGTGCCAGCTCACCGAAGACTAGCGGGACCTACGAGCAGTACTTC
CASSPKTSGTYEQYF
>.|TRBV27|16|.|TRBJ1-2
TGTGCCAGCAGCCTTAACGGCGGCCTTCGGGGCTATGGCTACACCTTC
CASSLNGGLRGYGYTF
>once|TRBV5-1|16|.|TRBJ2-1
TGCGCCAGCAGCTTGGCTCAGGAGGTCTCCTACAATGAGCAGTTCTTC
CASSLAQEVSYNEQFF
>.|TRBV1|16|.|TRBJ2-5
TGCACCAGCAACACTAAGACTTCCAAATTGGGGGAGACCCAGTACTTC
CTSNTKTSKLGETQYF
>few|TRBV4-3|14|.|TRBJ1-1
TGCGCCAGCAGCCAACGAACAGGGTTCAGACTGCTTTTCTTT
CASSQRTGFRLLFF
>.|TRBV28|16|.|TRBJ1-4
TGTGCCAGCAGTTTACCCCCGGGCCTCGGGGTTGAAAAACTGTTTTTT
CASSLPPGLGVEKLFF
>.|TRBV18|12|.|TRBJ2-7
TGTGCCAGCTCACCGCCCGACTACGAGCAGTACTTC
CASSPPDYEQYF
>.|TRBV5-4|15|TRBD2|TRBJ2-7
TGTGCCAGCAGCCCCCGCGGCGGGAGGGCCTACGAGCAGTACTTC
CASSPRGGRAYEQYF
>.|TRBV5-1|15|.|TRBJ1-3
TGCGCCAGCAGCTTGGACCAGGGATACGGAAAAACCATATATTTT
CASSLDQGYGKTIYF
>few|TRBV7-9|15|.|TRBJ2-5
TGTGCCAGCAGCTTAGAATTAGCCGCTGCGGAGACCCAGTACTTC
CASSLELAAAETQYF
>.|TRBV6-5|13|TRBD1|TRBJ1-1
TGTGCCAGCAGGTCCCCAGGGGGTGCTGAAGCTTTCTTT
CASRSPGGAEAFF
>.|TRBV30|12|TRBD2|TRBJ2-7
TGTGCCTGGAGTCTAGCGGATTACGAGCAGTACTTC
CAWSLADYEQYF
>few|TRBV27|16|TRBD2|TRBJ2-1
TGTGCCAGCACCGCCGGGACTAGCGGGAGGGCCGGGTGGCAGTTCTTC
CASTAGTSGRAGWQFF
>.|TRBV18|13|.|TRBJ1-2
TGTGCCAGCTCACCAGGGGGAGGGGATGGCTACACCTTC
CASSPGGGDGYTF
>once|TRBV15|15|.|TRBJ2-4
TGTGCCACCAGCAGAGACAGGGGAACCAAAAACATTCAGTACTTC
CATSRDRGTKNIQYF
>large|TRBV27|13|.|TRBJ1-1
TGTGCCAGCAGTCCTTCTCTTTGGACTGAAGCTTTCTTT
CASSPSLWTEAFF
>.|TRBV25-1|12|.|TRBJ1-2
TGTGCCAGCAGAATCGGGACGAGGGGCTACACCTTC
CASRIGTRGYTF
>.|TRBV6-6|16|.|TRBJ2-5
TGTGCCAGCAGTTCAGACATCGGACAAGAACAAGAGACCCAGTACTTC
CASSSDIGQEQETQYF
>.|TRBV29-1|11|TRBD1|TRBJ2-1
TGCAGCGGGGGACAGACCAATGAGCAGTTCTTC
CSGGQTNEQFF
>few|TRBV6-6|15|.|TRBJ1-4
TGTGCCAGCAGAGGTTCCACCGGGATGAGTGAAAAACTGTTTTTT
CASRGSTGMSEKLFF
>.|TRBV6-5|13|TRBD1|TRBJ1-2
TGTGCCAGCAGCCCGACAGGGGTAGATGGCTACACCTTC
CASSPTGVDGYTF
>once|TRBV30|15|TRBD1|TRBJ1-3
TGTGCCTGGACCAGACAGGGGGTAAAGCGAAACACCATATATTTT
CAWTRQGVKRNTIYF
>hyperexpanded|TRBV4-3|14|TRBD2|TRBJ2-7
TGCGCCAGCAGCCAAGGGGTTTCTAGCGGGAGGCCGTACTTC
CASSQGVSSGRPYF
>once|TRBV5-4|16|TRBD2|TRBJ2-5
TGTGCCAGCAGTCCGGGACTAGCGGGAGAACGGAAGACCCAGTACTTC
CASSPGLAGERKTQYF
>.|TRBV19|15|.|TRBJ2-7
TGTGCCAGTAGTATTACCACAGGAGTTTTTAGCGAGCAGTACTTC
CASSITTGVFSEQYF
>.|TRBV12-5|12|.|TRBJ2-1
TGTGCTAGTGGTTTGAGCGCGGATGAGCAGTTCTTC
CASGLSADEQFF
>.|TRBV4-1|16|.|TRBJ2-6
TGCGCCAGCAGCCCACTGGGGGCGGGCGGGGCCAACGTCCTGACTTTC
CASSPLGAGGANVLTF
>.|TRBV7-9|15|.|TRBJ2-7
TGTGCCAGCAGCCCGAACGCAGGTCAGTACGACGAGCAGTACTTC
CASSPNAGQYDEQYF
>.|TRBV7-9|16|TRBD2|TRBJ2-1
TGTGCCAGCAGCTTAAGATCAGCGGGACTTTACAATGAGCAGTTCTTC
CASSLRSAGLYNEQFF
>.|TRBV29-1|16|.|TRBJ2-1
TGCAGCGGTGGAAGCGGTCCCAACCCCCCGGGCAATGAGCAGTTCTTC
CSGGSGPNPPGNEQFF
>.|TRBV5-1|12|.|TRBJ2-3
TGCGCCAGCAGCTGGCGAACAGATACGCAGTATTTT
CASSWRTDTQYF
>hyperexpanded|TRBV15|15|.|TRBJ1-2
TGTGCCACCAGCAGAGATAAGGGGACGGACTATGGCTACACCTTC
CATSRDKGTDYGYTF
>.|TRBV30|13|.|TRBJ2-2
TGTGCCTGGAGTGTTGGGAGCCCCGGGGAGCTGTTTTTT
CAWSVGSPGELFF
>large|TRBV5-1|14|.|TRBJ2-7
TGCGCCAGCAGGTCGGGGTCCTACTTCTACGAGCAGTACTTC
CASRSGSYFYEQYF
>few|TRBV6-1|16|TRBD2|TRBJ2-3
TGTGCCAGCAGTGAATCAACGGGAGGGAGCACAGATACGCAGTATTTT
CASSESTGGSTDTQYF
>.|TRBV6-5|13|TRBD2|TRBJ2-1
TGTGCCAGCAGTGACCCGACTAGCGGGAAATGGTTCTTC
CASSDPTSGKWFF
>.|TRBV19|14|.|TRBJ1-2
TGTGCCAGTAGTATCGACGGTGAGGGTAATGGCTACACCTTC
CASSIDGEGNGYTF
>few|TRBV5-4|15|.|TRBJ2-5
TGTGCCAGCAGCTTCAGGACAGGTGGCGGGAAGACCCAGTACTTC
CASSFRTGGGKTQYF
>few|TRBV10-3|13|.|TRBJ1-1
TGTGCCATCGGTGCCAGCCGGAACACTGAAGCTTTCTTT
CAIGASRNTEAFF
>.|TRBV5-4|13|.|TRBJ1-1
TGTGCCAGCAGCCTCCAGATGAACACTGAAGCTTTCTTT
CASSLQMNTEAFF